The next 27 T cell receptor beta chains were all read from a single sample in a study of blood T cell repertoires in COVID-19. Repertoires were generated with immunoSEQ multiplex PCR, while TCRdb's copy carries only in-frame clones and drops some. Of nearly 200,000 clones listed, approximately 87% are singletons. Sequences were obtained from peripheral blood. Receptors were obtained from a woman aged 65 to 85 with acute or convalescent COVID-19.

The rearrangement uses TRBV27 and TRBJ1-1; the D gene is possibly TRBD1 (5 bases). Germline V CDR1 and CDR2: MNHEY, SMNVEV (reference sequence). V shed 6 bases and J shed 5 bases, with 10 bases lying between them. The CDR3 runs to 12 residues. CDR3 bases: TGTGCCAGCAGCCCGCGGGGGACTGAAGCTTTCTTT. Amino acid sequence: CASSPRGTEAFF.

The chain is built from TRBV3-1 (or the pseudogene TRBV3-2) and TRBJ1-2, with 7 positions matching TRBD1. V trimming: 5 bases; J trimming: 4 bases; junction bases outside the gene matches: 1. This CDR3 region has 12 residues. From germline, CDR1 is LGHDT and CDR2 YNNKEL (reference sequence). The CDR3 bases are TGTGCCAGCAGCACAGGGGCCTATGGCTACACCTTC. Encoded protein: CASSTGAYGYTF.

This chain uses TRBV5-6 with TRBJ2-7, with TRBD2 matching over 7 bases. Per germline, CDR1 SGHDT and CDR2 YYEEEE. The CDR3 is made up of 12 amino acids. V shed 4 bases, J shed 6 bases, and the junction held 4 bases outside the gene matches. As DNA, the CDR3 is TGTGCCAGCAGCCTCCGCGGGGGCGAGCAGTACTTC. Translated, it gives CASSLRGGEQYF.

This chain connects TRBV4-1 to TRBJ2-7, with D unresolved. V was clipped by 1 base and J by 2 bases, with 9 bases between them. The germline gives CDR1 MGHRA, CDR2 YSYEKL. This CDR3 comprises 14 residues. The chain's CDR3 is CASSQGGVTYEQYF. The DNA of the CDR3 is TGCGCCAGCAGCCAAGGAGGCGTGACCTACGAGCAGTACTTC.

CDR3: CASSLGTYRNTEAFF. The CDR3, as DNA: TGCGCCAGCAGCTTGGGAACGTACAGGAACACTGAAGCTTTCTTT. The V and J genes are TRBV5-1 and TRBJ1-1; no reliable D call. Germline lookup yields CDR1 SGHRS and CDR2 YFSETQ. CDR3 length: 15 residues. Trimming took 0 bases from V and 1 from J, leaving 10 bases between them.

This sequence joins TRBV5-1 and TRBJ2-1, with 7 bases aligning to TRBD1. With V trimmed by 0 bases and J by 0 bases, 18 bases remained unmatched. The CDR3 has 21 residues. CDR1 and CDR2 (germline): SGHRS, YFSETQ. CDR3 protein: CASSLGAWGSTGQSSYNEQFF. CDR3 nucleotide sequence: TGCGCCAGCAGCTTGGGGGCCTGGGGGTCCACGGGACAGAGCTCCTACAATGAGCAGTTCTTC.

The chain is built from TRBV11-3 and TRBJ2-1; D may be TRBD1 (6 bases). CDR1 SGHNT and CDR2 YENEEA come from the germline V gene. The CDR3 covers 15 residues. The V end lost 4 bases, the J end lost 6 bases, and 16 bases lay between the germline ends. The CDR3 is CASSSGPDRRNEQFF. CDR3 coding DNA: TGTGCCAGCAGCTCGGGACCGGACAGACGCAATGAGCAGTTCTTC.

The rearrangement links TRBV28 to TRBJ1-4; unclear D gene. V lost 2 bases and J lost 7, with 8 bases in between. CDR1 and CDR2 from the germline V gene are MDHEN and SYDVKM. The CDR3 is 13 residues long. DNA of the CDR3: TGTGCCAGCAGTTTAGGGCAGGTTGAAAAACTGTTTTTT. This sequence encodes CASSLGQVEKLFF.

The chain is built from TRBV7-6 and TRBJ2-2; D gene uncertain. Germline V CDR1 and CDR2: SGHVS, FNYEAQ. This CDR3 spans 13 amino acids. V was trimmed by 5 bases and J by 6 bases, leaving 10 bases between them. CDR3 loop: CASSPLQAGELFF. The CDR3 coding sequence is TGTGCCAGCAGCCCTCTCCAGGCCGGGGAGCTGTTTTTT.

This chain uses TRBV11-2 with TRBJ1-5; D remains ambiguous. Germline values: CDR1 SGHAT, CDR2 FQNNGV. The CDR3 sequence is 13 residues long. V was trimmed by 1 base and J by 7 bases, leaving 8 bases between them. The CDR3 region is CASSLGLGQPQHF. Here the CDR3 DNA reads TGTGCCAGCAGCTTAGGACTCGGGCAGCCCCAGCATTTT.

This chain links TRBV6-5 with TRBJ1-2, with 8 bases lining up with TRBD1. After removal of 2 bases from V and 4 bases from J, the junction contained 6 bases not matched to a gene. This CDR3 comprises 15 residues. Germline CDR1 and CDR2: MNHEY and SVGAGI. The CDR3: CASSYRDRGFYGYTF. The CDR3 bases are TGTGCCAGCAGTTACAGAGACAGGGGCTTCTATGGCTACACCTTC.

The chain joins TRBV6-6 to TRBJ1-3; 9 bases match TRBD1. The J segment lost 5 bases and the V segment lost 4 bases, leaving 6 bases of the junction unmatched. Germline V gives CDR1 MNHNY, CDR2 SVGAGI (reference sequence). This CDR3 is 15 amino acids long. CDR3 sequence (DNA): TGTGCCAGCAGTTTAGGGGACAGGGCAAGAAACACCATATATTTT. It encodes CASSLGDRARNTIYF.

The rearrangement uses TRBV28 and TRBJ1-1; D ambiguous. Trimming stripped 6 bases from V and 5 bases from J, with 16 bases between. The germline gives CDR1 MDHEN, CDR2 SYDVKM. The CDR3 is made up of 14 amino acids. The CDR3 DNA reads TGTGCCAGCAGGGCGGCGAGGAGGAGGACTGAAGCTTTCTTT. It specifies CASRAARRRTEAFF.

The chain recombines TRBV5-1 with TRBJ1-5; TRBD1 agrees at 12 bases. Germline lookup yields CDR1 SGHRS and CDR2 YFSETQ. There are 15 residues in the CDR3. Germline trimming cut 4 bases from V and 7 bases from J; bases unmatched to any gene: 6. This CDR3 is CASSPGTGGRQPQHF. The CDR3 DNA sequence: TGCGCCAGCAGCCCCGGGACAGGGGGCCGCCAGCCCCAGCATTTT.

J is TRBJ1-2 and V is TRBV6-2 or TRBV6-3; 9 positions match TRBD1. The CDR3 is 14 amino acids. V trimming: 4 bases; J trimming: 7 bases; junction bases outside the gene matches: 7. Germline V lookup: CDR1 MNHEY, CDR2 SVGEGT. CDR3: CASSSAGTGSGYTF. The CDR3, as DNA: TGTGCCAGCAGTTCAGCCGGGACAGGGTCTGGCTACACCTTC.

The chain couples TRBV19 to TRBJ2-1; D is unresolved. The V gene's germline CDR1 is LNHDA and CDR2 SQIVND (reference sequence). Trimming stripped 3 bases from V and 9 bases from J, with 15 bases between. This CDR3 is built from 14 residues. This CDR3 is CASSISISPSEQFF. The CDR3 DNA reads TGTGCCAGTAGTATTAGCATATCACCGTCTGAGCAGTTCTTC.

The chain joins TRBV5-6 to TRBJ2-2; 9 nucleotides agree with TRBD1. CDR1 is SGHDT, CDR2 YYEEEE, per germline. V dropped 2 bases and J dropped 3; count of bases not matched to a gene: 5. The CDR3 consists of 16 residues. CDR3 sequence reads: CASSLSGTGHTGELFF. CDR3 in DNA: TGTGCCAGCAGCTTATCAGGGACAGGGCACACCGGGGAGCTGTTTTTT.

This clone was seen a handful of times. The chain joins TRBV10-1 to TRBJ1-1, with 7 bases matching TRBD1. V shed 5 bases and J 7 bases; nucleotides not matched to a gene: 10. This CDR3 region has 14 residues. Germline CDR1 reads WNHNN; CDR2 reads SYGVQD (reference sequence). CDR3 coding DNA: TGCGCCAGCAGTCACACGAAGAACAGGGGTGAAGCTTTCTTT. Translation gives CASSHTKNRGEAFF.

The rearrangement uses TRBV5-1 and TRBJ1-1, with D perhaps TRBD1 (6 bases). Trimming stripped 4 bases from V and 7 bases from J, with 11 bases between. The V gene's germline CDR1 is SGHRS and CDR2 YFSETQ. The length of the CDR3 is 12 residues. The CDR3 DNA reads TGCGCCAGCAGCCTCGGACAGTATGAAGCTTTCTTT. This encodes CASSLGQYEAFF. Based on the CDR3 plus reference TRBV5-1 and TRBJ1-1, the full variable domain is KAGVTQTPRYLIKTRGQQVTLSCSPISGHRSVSWYQQTPGQGLQFLFEYFSETQRNKGNFPGRFSGRQFSNSRSEMNVSTLELGDSALYLCASSLGQYEAFFGQGTRLTVV.

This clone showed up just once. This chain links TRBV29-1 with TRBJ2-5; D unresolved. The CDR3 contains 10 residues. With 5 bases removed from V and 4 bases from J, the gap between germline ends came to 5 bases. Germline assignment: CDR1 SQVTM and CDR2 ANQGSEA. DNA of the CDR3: TGCAGCGTTCGGTCAGAGACCCAGTACTTC. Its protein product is CSVRSETQYF.

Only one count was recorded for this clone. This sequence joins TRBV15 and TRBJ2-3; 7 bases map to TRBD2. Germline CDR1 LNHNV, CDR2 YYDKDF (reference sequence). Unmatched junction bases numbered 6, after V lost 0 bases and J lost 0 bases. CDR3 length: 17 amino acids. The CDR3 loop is CATSRDLAGVSTDTQYF. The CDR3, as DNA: TGTGCCACCAGCAGAGATCTCGCGGGGGTAAGCACAGATACGCAGTATTTT.

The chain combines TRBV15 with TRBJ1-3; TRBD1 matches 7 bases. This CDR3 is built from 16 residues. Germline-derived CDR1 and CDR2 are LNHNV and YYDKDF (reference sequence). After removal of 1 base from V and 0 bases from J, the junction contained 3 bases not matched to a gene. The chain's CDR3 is CATSRGQGSSGNTIYF. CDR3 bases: TGTGCCACCAGCAGAGGACAGGGAAGCTCTGGAAACACCATATATTTT. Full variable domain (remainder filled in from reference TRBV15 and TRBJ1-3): DAMVIQNPRYQVTQFGKPVTLSCSQTLNHNVMYWYQQKSSQAPKLLFHYYDKDFNNEADTPDNFQSRRPNTSFCFLDIRSPGLGDTAMYLCATSRGQGSSGNTIYFGEGSWLTVV.

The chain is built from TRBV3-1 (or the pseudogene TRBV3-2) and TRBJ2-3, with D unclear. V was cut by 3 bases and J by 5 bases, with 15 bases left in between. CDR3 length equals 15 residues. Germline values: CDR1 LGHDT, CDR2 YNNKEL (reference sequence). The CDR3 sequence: CASSHLGRERDTQYF. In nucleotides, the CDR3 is TGTGCCAGCAGCCACCTGGGCAGAGAAAGAGATACGCAGTATTTT.

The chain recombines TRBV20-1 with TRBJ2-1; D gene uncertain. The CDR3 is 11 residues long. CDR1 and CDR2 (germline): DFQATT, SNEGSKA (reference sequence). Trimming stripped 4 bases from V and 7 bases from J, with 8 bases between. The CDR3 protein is CSAKAGNEQFF. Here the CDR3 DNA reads TGCAGTGCTAAAGCCGGGAATGAGCAGTTCTTC.

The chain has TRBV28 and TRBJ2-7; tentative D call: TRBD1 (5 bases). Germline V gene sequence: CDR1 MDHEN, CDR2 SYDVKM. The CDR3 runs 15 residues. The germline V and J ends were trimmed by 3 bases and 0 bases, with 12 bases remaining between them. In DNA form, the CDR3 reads TGTGCCAGCAGTTTCCAGGGTAGGAGCTCCTACGAGCAGTACTTC. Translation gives CASSFQGRSSYEQYF.

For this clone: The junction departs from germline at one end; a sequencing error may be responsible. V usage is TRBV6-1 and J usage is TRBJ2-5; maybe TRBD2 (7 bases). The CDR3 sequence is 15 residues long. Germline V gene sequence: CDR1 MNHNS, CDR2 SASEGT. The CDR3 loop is CASSEMGGPREAQYF. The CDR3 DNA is TGTGCCAGCAGTGAAATGGGGGGGCCGAGAGAGGCCCAGTACTTC.

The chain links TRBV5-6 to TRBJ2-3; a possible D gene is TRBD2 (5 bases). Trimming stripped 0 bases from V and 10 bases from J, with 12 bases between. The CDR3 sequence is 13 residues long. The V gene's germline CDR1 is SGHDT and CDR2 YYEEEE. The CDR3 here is CASSLGRPGAQYF. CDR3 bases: TGTGCCAGCAGCTTGGGTAGGCCCGGGGCGCAGTATTTT.